This TCR beta chain emerged from a study of T-cell memory formation after mild COVID-19. The overall study: TCR clusters largely stayed donor specific.

This clonotype showed up just a few times. Its cognate antigen is unknown. The CDR3 is 15 residues long. V shed 4 bases, J shed 7 bases, and the junction held 9 bases outside the gene matches. Germline lookup yields CDR1 LGHNA and CDR2 YNFKEQ. TCRdb reprocessed the 5' RACE reads with MiXCR, giving one entry per CDR3 protein. The sample lists some 440,000 distinct CDR3 sequences; around 25% were seen once. Broader study findings: The study detected some responding clones in pre-infection memory, suggesting cross-reactive memory joined. Contracting clones from day 15 to 85 had balanced CD4/CD8; later expanders favoured CD4+.

The sequenced material came from PBMCs or a T cell subset sorted from them (not recorded which). The genes are TRBV4-2 and TRBJ2-1; 8 nucleotides agree with TRBD2. The receptor's source is an adult woman who had mild COVID-19 (a few samples of this study predate the infection). Cell type and time point are not known. The CDR3 loop reads CASSRIRGGGNEQFF. DNA for the CDR3: TGTGCCAGCAGCCGTATCCGGGGGGGAGGGAATGAGCAGTTCTTC.